The rows below give T cell receptor beta chains drawn from one sample of a study of shared clonotypes between healthy human individuals. TCRdb's copy holds only in-frame clones and misses some; the assay was immunoSEQ multiplex PCR. The repertoire includes 550,000 to 800,000 clones, about nine tenths of them detected once, and 30% to 35% sits in the top ten. The sample comprised memory CD8+ T cells from PBMCs. These receptors all stem from a man aged 18 to 35 in good health. Some clones in this sample may be carry-over from other donors' samples. The CDR3 runs from the conserved cysteine through the conserved F or W. Each record gives: CDR3 protein, CDR3 DNA, J gene, clone size, V gene, D gene. The D gene is left open where the match is weak. The size field is filled for only some rows; it gives once, few, many or a size class.

CDR3aa: CASSPNQGNYGYTF; CDR3nt: TGTGCCAGCAGCCCGAACCAGGGAAACTATGGCTACACCTTC; j_gene: TRBJ1-2; abundance: .; v_gene: TRBV27; d_gene: .
CDR3aa: CATSRDLGAGQTYTF; CDR3nt: TGTGCCACCAGCAGAGATCTGGGGGCAGGTCAGACCTACACCTTC; j_gene: TRBJ1-2; abundance: .; v_gene: TRBV15; d_gene: .
CDR3aa: CASSLSTGLLSNQPQHF; CDR3nt: TGTGCCAGCAGTTTATCGACAGGCCTCCTTAGCAATCAGCCCCAGCATTTT; j_gene: TRBJ1-5; abundance: once; v_gene: TRBV27; d_gene: .
CDR3aa: CASGLGREKLFF; CDR3nt: TGTGCCAGCGGGCTAGGTCGGGAAAAACTGTTTTTT; j_gene: TRBJ1-4; abundance: .; v_gene: TRBV6-5; d_gene: .
CDR3aa: CASSLDGNRVYTF; CDR3nt: TGTGCCAGCAGCTTAGACGGCAACCGGGTCTACACCTTC; j_gene: TRBJ1-2; abundance: .; v_gene: TRBV7-9; d_gene: .
CDR3aa: CASSQTRDRRGNNEQFF; CDR3nt: TGTGCCAGCAGCCAGACACGCGACCGGAGGGGGAACAATGAGCAGTTCTTC; j_gene: TRBJ2-1; abundance: .; v_gene: TRBV7-9; d_gene: .
CDR3aa: CASRARGGNEQFF; CDR3nt: TGTGCCAGCAGGGCAAGGGGAGGGAATGAGCAGTTCTTC; j_gene: TRBJ2-1; abundance: .; v_gene: TRBV2; d_gene: TRBD2
CDR3aa: CASSLGRPFSYNEQFF; CDR3nt: TGCGCCAGCAGCTTGGGGCGGCCGTTCTCCTACAATGAGCAGTTCTTC; j_gene: TRBJ2-1; abundance: .; v_gene: TRBV5-1; d_gene: .
CDR3aa: CASSLEQRGTGYNEQFF; CDR3nt: TGTGCCAGCAGCTTAGAGCAGAGAGGGACAGGGTACAATGAGCAGTTCTTC; j_gene: TRBJ2-1; abundance: .; v_gene: TRBV7-6; d_gene: TRBD1
CDR3aa: CAGIHRGKAANEKLFF; CDR3nt: TGCGCCGGGATCCATCGCGGAAAGGCGGCTAATGAAAAACTGTTTTTT; j_gene: TRBJ1-4; abundance: .; v_gene: TRBV10-1; d_gene: .